Following are 4 T cell receptor beta chains from one sample sequenced in a study of blood T cells in healthy people across ages. Primed by a sample-barcoded 5' primer and a J-beta primer mix, a second PCR proceeded for roughly 6 to 12 cycles. TCRdb reprocessed the 5' RACE reads via MiXCR and lists one record per CDR3 protein. The sample includes about 730,000 distinct CDR3 sequences, roughly 41% of them seen just once. The material sequenced was blood. The receptors stem from a woman aged 60-75 years in good health.

Turning to this clonotype: Since a much larger clone is just one base distant, this may be a read error. V usage is TRBV6-4 and J usage is TRBJ2-1; 9 nucleotides match TRBD2. The germline CDR1 and CDR2 sequences are MRHNA and SNTAGT. The CDR3 runs to 15 residues. The CDR3 loop is CASSRTSAHYTEQFF. The CDR3, as DNA: TGTGCCAGCAGTAGGACTAGCGCACACTACACTGAGCAGTTCTTC.

As to this clonotype: The limits of the CDR3 on the DNA are not certain, so only TCRdb's listed CDR3 is given. The CDR3 region is CASSPRLVGQGSETPYF. The chain employs TRBV27 and TRBJ2-5; the table names TRBD1, a call not compared with the DNA. The CDR3 numbers 17 amino acids, ends counted. The germline V gene encodes CDR1 MNHEY and CDR2 SMNVEV (reference sequence).

The J gene is TRBJ2-7, the V gene TRBV7-9; 8 bases align to TRBD2. In germline, CDR1 is SEHNR, CDR2 FQNEAQ (reference sequence). V dropped 3 bases and J dropped 1; count of bases not matched to a gene: 8. The CDR3 has 16 amino acids. The CDR3 here is CASSFGLAGASYEQYF. The CDR3 nucleotides read TGTGCCAGCAGCTTCGGGCTAGCGGGCGCGTCCTACGAGCAGTACTTC.

The rearrangement links TRBV18 to TRBJ1-4; no reliable D call. Per the germline V gene, CDR1 is KGHSH and CDR2 is LQKENI. V gave up 6 bases and J gave up 0 bases, with 14 bases separating them. The CDR3 sequence is 16 residues long. This CDR3 is CASSPSYGATNEKLFF. The CDR3, as DNA: TGTGCCAGCTCGCCTTCTTATGGGGCAACTAATGAAAAACTGTTTTTT. Full variable domain (outside the CDR3, taken from reference TRBV18 and TRBJ1-4): NAGVMQNPRHLVRRRGQEARLRCSPMKGHSHVYWYRQLPEEGLKFMVYLQKENIIDESGMPKERFSAEFPKEGPSILRIQQVVRGDSAAYFCASSPSYGATNEKLFFGSGTQLSVL.